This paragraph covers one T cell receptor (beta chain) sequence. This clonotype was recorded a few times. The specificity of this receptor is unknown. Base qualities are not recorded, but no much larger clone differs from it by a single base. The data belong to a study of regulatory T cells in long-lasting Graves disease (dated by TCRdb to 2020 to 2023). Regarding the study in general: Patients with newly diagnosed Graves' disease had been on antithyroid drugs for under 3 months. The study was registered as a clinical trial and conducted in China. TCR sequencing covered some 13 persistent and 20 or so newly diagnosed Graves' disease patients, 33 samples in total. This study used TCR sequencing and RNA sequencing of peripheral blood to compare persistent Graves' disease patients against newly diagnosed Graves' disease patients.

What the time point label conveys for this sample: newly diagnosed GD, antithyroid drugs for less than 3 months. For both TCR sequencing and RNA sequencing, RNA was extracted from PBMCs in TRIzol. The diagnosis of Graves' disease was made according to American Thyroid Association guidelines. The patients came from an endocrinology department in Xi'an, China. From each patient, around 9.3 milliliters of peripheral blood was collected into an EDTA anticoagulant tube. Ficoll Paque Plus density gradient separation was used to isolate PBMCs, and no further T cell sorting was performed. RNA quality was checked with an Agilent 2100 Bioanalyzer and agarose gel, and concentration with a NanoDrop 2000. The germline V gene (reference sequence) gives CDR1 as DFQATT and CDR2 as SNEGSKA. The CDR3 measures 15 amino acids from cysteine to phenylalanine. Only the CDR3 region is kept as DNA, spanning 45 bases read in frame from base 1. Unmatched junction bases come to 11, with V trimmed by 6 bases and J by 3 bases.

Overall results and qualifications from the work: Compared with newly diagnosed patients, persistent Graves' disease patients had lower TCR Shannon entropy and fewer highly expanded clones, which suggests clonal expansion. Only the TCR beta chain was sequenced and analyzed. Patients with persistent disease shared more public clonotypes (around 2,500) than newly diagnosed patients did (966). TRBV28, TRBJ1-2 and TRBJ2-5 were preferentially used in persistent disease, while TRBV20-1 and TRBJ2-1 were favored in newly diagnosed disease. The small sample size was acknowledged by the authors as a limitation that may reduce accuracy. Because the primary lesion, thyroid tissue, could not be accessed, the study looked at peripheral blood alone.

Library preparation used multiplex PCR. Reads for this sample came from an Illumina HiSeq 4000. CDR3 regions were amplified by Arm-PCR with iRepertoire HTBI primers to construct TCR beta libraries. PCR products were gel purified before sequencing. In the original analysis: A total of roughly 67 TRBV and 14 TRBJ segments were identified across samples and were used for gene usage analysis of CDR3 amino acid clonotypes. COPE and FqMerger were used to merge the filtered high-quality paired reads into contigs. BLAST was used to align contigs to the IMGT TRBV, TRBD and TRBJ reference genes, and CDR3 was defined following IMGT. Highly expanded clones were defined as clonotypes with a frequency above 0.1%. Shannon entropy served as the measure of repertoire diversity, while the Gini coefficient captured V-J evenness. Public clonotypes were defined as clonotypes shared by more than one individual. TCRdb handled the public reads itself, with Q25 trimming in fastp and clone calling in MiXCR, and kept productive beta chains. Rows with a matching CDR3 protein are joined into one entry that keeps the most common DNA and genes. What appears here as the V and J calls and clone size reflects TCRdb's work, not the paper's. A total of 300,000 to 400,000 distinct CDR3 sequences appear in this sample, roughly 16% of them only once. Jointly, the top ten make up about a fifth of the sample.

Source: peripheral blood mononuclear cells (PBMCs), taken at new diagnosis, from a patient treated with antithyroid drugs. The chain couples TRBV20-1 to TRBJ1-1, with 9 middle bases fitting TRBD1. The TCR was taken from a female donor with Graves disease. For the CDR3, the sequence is CSARGQGERYTEAFF. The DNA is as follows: TGCAGTGCCAGGGGACAGGGCGAGAGGTACACTGAAGCTTTCTTT.